These T cell receptor beta chains were read from a single sample in a study of pediatric ulcerative colitis. Clones were sequenced by immunoSEQ multiplex PCR, and TCRdb holds only the in-frame ones, with some missing. The repertoire holds around 61,000 clones, with 85% to 90% as singletons. The sequencing input was blood. These receptors came from a boy between 10 and 17 years old with severe ulcerative colitis. The CDR3 runs from the conserved cysteine through the conserved F or W. A D gene is named only where the DNA matches it firmly. A row's size may be missing; if present it is once, few, many or a size class.

>TRBV19|NA|NA|TRBJ1-1
TGTGCCAGTACCCTTATAGTGTCAGGGACTATGAACACTGAAGCTTTCTTT
CASTLIVSGTMNTEAFF
>TRBV30|NA|NA|TRBJ1-1
TGTGCCTGGAGTGTCGCGGAGAACACTGAAGCTTTCTTT
CAWSVAENTEAFF
>TRBV6-1|NA|NA|TRBJ1-1
TGTGCCAGCAGTGAAAGCATGAACACTGAAGCTTTCTTT
CASSESMNTEAFF
>TRBV6-6|NA|NA|TRBJ2-3
TGTGCCAGCAGCCACGGGACCGGGGGGCCAGATACGCAGTATTTT
CASSHGTGGPDTQYF
>TRBV6-5|TRBD2|NA|TRBJ2-1
TGTGCCAGCAGTTACCGAGCGGGAGGGCGCGATGAGCAGTTCTTC
CASSYRAGGRDEQFF
>TRBV7-6|TRBD2|NA|TRBJ2-7
TGTGCCAGCAGCCAGTTGCGGGAGGATGCCTACGAGCAGTACTTC
CASSQLREDAYEQYF
>TRBV6-1|NA|NA|TRBJ2-7
TGTGCCAGCAGGTTCTTGAGGCTGTACGAGCAGTACTTC
CASRFLRLYEQYF
>TRBV7-2|TRBD2|NA|TRBJ2-1
TGTGCCAGCAGCCGGACTAGCGGGAGAGGGAGTGAGCAGTTCTTC
CASSRTSGRGSEQFF
>TRBV6-1|TRBD1|once|TRBJ2-1
TGTGCCAGCAGTGGGGGACGACAGGGCTTAGCTCTTGAGCAGTTCTTC
CASSGGRQGLALEQFF
>TRBV5-1|TRBD2|few|TRBJ2-5
TGCGCCAGCAGCTTCGGACTAGCGGGAGGGGAGACCCAGTACTTC
CASSFGLAGGETQYF
>TRBV4-3|NA|NA|TRBJ1-1
TGCGCCAGCAGCCACGTCGGTGGGGGTTCGAACACTGAAGCTTTCTTT
CASSHVGGGSNTEAFF
>TRBV4-1|TRBD2|NA|TRBJ2-1
TGCGCCAGCAGCCATCCGGGAGGTTTATATGAGCAGTTCTTC
CASSHPGGLYEQFF
>TRBV9|NA|NA|TRBJ2-2
TGTGCCAGCAGCGTAGCGGTCACCGGGGAGCTGTTTTTT
CASSVAVTGELFF
>TRBV27|TRBD2|NA|TRBJ2-7
TGTGCCAGCAGTTTACGGGAGGGGGCCTACGAGCAGTACTTC
CASSLREGAYEQYF
>TRBV7-3|NA|NA|TRBJ2-7
TGTGCCAGCAGCTTATTTCCGGGGACCCCGCGGGACGAGCAGTACTTC
CASSLFPGTPRDEQYF
>TRBV6-6|NA|NA|TRBJ1-3
TGTGCCAGCAGTTACTCGATGCAGGGGTCTGGAAACACCATATATTTT
CASSYSMQGSGNTIYF
>TRBV6-5|TRBD1|NA|TRBJ2-5
TGTGCCAGCAGTTACCGGACAGGGGGAGGAGAGACCCAGTACTTC
CASSYRTGGGETQYF
>TRBV19|TRBD1|NA|TRBJ1-2
TGTGCCAGTAGTTTGGGGCCGGGACAGATCTATGGCTACACCTTC
CASSLGPGQIYGYTF
>TRBV7-9|NA|NA|TRBJ2-1
TGTGCCAGCAGCTTAGTAGGGGAGTACAATGAGCAGTTCTTC
CASSLVGEYNEQFF
>TRBV4-1|TRBD2|NA|TRBJ2-3
TGCGCCAGCACCGGCCCTAGCGGGACACAAGATACGCAGTATTTT
CASTGPSGTQDTQYF
>TRBV6-5|NA|few|TRBJ2-7
TGTGCCAGCAGTTACTCGAGCAGGCTCCCGGACGAGCAGTACTTC
CASSYSSRLPDEQYF
>TRBV5-4|TRBD2|NA|TRBJ2-2
TGTGCCAGCAGCCTGAGGACTAGTAACACCGGGGAGCTGTTTTTT
CASSLRTSNTGELFF
>TRBV6-1|NA|NA|TRBJ2-7
TGTGCCAGCAGTGATGAGGGGCCCTACGAGCAGTACTTC
CASSDEGPYEQYF
>TRBV29-1|NA|NA|TRBJ2-5
TGCAGCGTTGAACTTGGGGGCAAAGAGACCCAGTACTTC
CSVELGGKETQYF
>TRBV6-1|NA|few|TRBJ1-5
TGTGCCAGCACTCGGGCCGCTGGGCCCCAGCATTTT
CASTRAAGPQHF
>TRBV11-1|NA|NA|TRBJ2-2
TGTGCCAGCAGCTTAAAACTTAACACCGGGGAGCTGTTTTTT
CASSLKLNTGELFF
>TRBV30|NA|NA|TRBJ1-4
TGTGCCTGGAGTGTATCGGCCGGGTGGTTTGGTAATGAAAAACTGTTTTTT
CAWSVSAGWFGNEKLFF
>TRBV5-6|NA|NA|TRBJ2-1
TGTGCCAGCAGCTTGTCGGGGATAGGTGAGCAGTTCTTC
CASSLSGIGEQFF
>TRBV2|TRBD1|NA|TRBJ1-1
TGTGCCAGCATTTTGACAGGGGGGAACACTGAAGCTTTCTTT
CASILTGGNTEAFF
>TRBV4-2|NA|NA|TRBJ2-6
TGTGCCAGCAGCCAAGACAGGGGCTCTGGGGCCAACGTCCTGACTTTC
CASSQDRGSGANVLTF
>TRBV7-9|NA|few|TRBJ1-1
TGTGCCAGCAGCACGGCCCTGGGGCACACTGAAGCTTTCTTT
CASSTALGHTEAFF
>TRBV7-9|NA|NA|TRBJ2-1
TGTGCCAGCAGCATAGTTGCGTACTCCTACAATGAGCAGTTCTTC
CASSIVAYSYNEQFF
>TRBV19|TRBD1|NA|TRBJ2-7
TGTGCCAGTAGCGACAGGGGCGAGCAGTACTTC
CASSDRGEQYF
>TRBV25-1|NA|NA|TRBJ1-1
TGTGCCAGCTACGGACCGGTACCAGAACCGGGAGCTTTCTTT
CASYGPVPEPGAFF
>TRBV7-9|TRBD1|NA|TRBJ1-1
TGTGCCAGCAGCTTCGGCAGGGGGCTACCTGAAGCTTTCTTT
CASSFGRGLPEAFF
>TRBV5-5|TRBD1|NA|TRBJ1-4
TGTGCCAGCAGCTTTGCCGTACCGGGACAGGTTGCAACTAATGAAAAACTGTTTTTT
CASSFAVPGQVATNEKLFF
>TRBV6-1|NA|NA|TRBJ2-7
TGTGCCAGCAGGGTACAGGAATACGAGCAGTACTTC
CASRVQEYEQYF
>TRBV29-1|NA|NA|TRBJ2-2
TGCAGCGTTGAATCGTCTGACACCGGGGAGCTGTTTTTT
CSVESSDTGELFF
>TRBV12-5|NA|NA|TRBJ2-7
TGTGCTAGTGGTCGGACCCCCTACGAGCAGTACTTC
CASGRTPYEQYF
>TRBV10-1|TRBD2|NA|TRBJ2-3
TGCGCCAGCAGTGAGTCGCGGGACTACACAGATACGCAGTATTTT
CASSESRDYTDTQYF
>TRBV4-3|NA|NA|TRBJ2-5
TGCGCCAGCAGCCAAGATCAGGGGCCGGGTGAGACCCAGTACTTC
CASSQDQGPGETQYF
>TRBV29-1|TRBD2|NA|TRBJ2-7
TGCAGCGTTGAAGATCTAGCGGGAGGTGCCTACGAGCAGTACTTC
CSVEDLAGGAYEQYF
>TRBV2|TRBD1|NA|TRBJ1-2
TGTGCCAGCAGTGAGATCAGGGGGCAAGAGGGCTACACCTTC
CASSEIRGQEGYTF
>TRBV11-3|TRBD2|NA|TRBJ2-1
TGTGCCAGCAGCTTGGGGGTCGGAGGACTAGCGGGATCCCTCTACAATGAGCAGTTCTTC
CASSLGVGGLAGSLYNEQFF
>TRBV7-9|TRBD1|NA|TRBJ1-1
TGTGCCAGCAGTCACACAGGGGGGATCACTGAAGCTTTCTTT
CASSHTGGITEAFF
>TRBV27|TRBD2|NA|TRBJ2-1
TGTGCCAGCAACCTAGCGGGATCCTACAATGAGCAGTTCTTC
CASNLAGSYNEQFF
>TRBV18|NA|NA|TRBJ2-7
TGTGCCAGCTCACCAGTCGGTACCTCCTACGAGCAGTACTTC
CASSPVGTSYEQYF
>TRBV6-5|NA|NA|TRBJ2-3
TGTGCCAGCAGTTTCAGGACCGTTACAGATACGCAGTATTTT
CASSFRTVTDTQYF
>TRBV4-2|NA|NA|TRBJ2-3
TGTGCCAGCAGCCAACTACTAGATTCAGATACGCAGTATTTT
CASSQLLDSDTQYF
>TRBV7-2|TRBD2|NA|TRBJ2-3
TGTGCCAGCAGCTTAGCGATAGCGGGGTTCACAGATACGCAGTATTTT
CASSLAIAGFTDTQYF
>TRBV6-5|NA|NA|TRBJ1-2
TGTGCTACCAGTCGGGGGGGGAGGGACTATGGCTACACCTTC
CATSRGGRDYGYTF
>TRBV9|TRBD1|NA|TRBJ1-1
TGTGCCAGCAGCCCAGGGTACAGGGGAAACACTGAAGCTTTCTTT
CASSPGYRGNTEAFF
>TRBV7-2|NA|NA|TRBJ2-5
TGTGCCAGCAGCCTAGGGGGGACCCAGTACTTC
CASSLGGTQYF
>TRBV9|NA|NA|TRBJ2-3
TGTGCCAGCAGGGATACTAGTGGCGCCGATACGCAGTATTTT
CASRDTSGADTQYF
>TRBV5-8|NA|NA|TRBJ2-7
TGTGCCAGCAGCTTGGGGCCTAACTACGAGCAGTACTTC
CASSLGPNYEQYF